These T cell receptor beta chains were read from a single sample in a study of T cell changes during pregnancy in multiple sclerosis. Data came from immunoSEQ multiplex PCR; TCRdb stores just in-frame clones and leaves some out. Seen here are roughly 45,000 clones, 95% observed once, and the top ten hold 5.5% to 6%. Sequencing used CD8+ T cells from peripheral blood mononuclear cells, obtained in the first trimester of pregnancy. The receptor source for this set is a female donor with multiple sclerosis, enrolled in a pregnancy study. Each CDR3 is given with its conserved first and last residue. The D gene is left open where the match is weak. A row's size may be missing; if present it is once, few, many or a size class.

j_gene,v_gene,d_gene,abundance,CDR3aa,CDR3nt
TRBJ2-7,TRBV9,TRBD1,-,CASSVVAGGTSEQYF,TGTGCCAGCAGCGTAGTGGCAGGGGGAACCTCCGAGCAGTACTTC
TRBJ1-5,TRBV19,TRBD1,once,CASSWTGGSNQPQHF,TGTGCCAGTAGTTGGACAGGGGGAAGCAATCAGCCCCAGCATTTT
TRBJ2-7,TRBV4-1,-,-,CASSQAQSYEQYF,TGCGCCAGCAGCCAAGCGCAGTCCTACGAGCAGTACTTC
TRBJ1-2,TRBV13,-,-,CASSLAMQGDHGYTF,TGTGCCAGCAGCTTAGCCATGCAGGGTGATCATGGCTACACCTTC
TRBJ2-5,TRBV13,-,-,CASSASEETQYF,TGTGCCAGCAGCGCAAGCGAGGAGACCCAGTACTTC
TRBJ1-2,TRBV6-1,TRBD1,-,CASSEAGLGTGHGYTF,TGTGCCAGCAGTGAAGCGGGTCTGGGGACAGGGCATGGCTACACCTTC
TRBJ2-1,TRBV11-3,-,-,CASSQAQSHYNEQFF,TGTGCCAGCAGCCAAGCTCAAAGCCACTACAATGAGCAGTTCTTC
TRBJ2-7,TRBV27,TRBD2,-,CASSLSSGRNYEQYF,TGTGCCAGCAGTTTGTCTAGCGGGAGAAACTACGAGCAGTACTTC
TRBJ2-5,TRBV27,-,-,CASSLSNQETQYF,TGTGCCAGCAGTTTATCTAACCAAGAGACCCAGTACTTC
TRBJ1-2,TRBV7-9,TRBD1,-,CASSPDRDRHGYTF,TGTGCCAGCAGCCCTGACAGGGATCGACATGGCTACACCTTC
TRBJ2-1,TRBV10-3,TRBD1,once,CAIMRDRDNEQFF,TGTGCCATCATGAGGGACAGGGACAATGAGCAGTTCTTC
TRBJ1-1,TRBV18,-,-,CASSPLKLYGTEAFF,TGTGCCAGCTCACCCCTCAAACTATACGGTACTGAAGCTTTCTTT
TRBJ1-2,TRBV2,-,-,CASTGQGNYGYTF,TGTGCCAGCACCGGTCAGGGGAACTATGGCTACACCTTC
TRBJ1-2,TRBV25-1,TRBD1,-,CASSDPGQGYGYTF,TGTGCCAGCAGTGACCCAGGACAGGGCTATGGCTACACCTTC
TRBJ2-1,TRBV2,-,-,CASSVSGGTYNEQFF,TGTGCCAGCAGTGTTTCGGGCGGGACGTACAATGAGCAGTTCTTC
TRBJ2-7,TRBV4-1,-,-,CASSQTHGAPYEQYF,TGCGCCAGCAGCCAAACACATGGGGCTCCCTACGAGCAGTACTTC
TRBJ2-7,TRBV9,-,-,CASSVDDSFSYEQYF,TGTGCCAGCAGCGTAGACGACAGTTTTAGCTACGAGCAGTACTTC
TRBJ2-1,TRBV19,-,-,CASNYQGNEQFF,TGTGCCAGTAATTATCAGGGGAATGAGCAGTTCTTC
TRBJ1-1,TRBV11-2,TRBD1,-,CASSLGQGGTEAFF,TGTGCCAGCAGCTTGGGCCAGGGGGGCACTGAAGCTTTCTTT
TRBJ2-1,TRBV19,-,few,CASSPGGSSYNEQFF,TGTGCCAGTAGTCCGGGTGGGAGCTCCTACAATGAGCAGTTCTTC
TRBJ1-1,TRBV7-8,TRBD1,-,CASSSTQGRYTEAFF,TGTGCCAGCAGCTCCACACAGGGGCGATACACTGAAGCTTTCTTT
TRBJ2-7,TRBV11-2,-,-,CASSLGGSYEQYF,TGTGCCAGCAGCTTAGGAGGGTCCTACGAGCAGTACTTC
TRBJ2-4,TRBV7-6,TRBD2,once,CASSRVGGSGIQYF,TGTGCCAGCAGCCGCGTGGGGGGGTCGGGCATTCAGTACTTC
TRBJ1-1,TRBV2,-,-,CASSDQRRERDTEAFF,TGTGCCAGCAGCGACCAAAGGCGGGAGAGGGATACTGAAGCTTTCTTT
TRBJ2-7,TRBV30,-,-,CAWRGALYEQYF,TGTGCCTGGAGGGGGGCTCTCTACGAGCAGTACTTC
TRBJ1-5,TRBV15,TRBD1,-,CATSKDRGSNQPQHF,TGTGCCACCAGCAAGGACAGGGGAAGCAATCAGCCCCAGCATTTT
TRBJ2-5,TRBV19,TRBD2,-,CASSVAGGETQYF,TGTGCCAGTAGTGTCGCGGGAGGGGAGACCCAGTACTTC
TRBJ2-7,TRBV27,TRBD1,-,CASRAGQGYEQYF,TGTGCCAGCAGAGCCGGACAGGGGTACGAGCAGTACTTC
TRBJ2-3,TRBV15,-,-,CATSRAGTSTDTQYF,TGTGCCACCAGCAGAGCAGGGACTAGCACAGATACGCAGTATTTT
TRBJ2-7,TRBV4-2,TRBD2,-,CASSQVGGGGEQYF,TGTGCCAGCAGCCAAGTTGGGGGGGGAGGAGAGCAGTACTTC
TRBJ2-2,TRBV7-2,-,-,CASTKRGGGPPGELFF,TGTGCCAGCACAAAAAGGGGGGGAGGGCCGCCCGGGGAGCTGTTTTTT
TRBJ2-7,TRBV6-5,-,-,CVTGPPYEQYF,TGTGTGACAGGTCCCCCCTACGAGCAGTACTTC
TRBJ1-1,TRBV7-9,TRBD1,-,CASNGAPLPGQGANTEAFF,TGTGCCAGCAACGGTGCCCCCCTCCCCGGACAGGGGGCCAACACTGAAGCTTTCTTT
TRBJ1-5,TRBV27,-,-,CASSLSRSNQPQHF,TGTGCCAGCAGTTTGTCCAGGAGCAATCAGCCCCAGCATTTT
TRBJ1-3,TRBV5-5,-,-,CASSLEPGSGNTIYF,TGTGCCAGCAGCTTGGAGCCCGGCTCTGGAAACACCATATATTTT
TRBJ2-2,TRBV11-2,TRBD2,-,CASSFSGRATGELFF,TGTGCCAGCAGCTTTAGCGGGAGGGCCACCGGGGAGCTGTTTTTT
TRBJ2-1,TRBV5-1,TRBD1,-,CASSLGQGYNEQFF,TGCGCCAGCAGCTTGGGACAGGGGTACAATGAGCAGTTCTTC
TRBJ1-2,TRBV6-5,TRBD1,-,CASSNTGGNGYTF,TGTGCCAGCAGTAATACAGGGGGCAATGGCTACACCTTC
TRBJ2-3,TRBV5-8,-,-,CASSWGSGPSTDTQYF,TGTGCCAGCAGCTGGGGTAGCGGACCTAGCACAGATACGCAGTATTTT
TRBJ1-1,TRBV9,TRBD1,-,CASSVWTGGWDTEAFF,TGTGCCAGCAGCGTATGGACAGGGGGCTGGGACACTGAAGCTTTCTTT
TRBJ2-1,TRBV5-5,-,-,CASVLRMEQFF,TGTGCCAGCGTACTGAGGATGGAGCAGTTCTTC
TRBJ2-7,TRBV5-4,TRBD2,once,CASSFGLAGSSSYEQYF,TGTGCCAGCAGCTTTGGACTAGCGGGGTCGTCCTCCTACGAGCAGTACTTC
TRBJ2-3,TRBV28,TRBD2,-,CASRRTSGRGDTQYF,TGTGCCAGCAGGAGGACTAGCGGACGGGGCGATACGCAGTATTTT
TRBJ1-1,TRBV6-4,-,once,CASSMGLNTEAFF,TGTGCCAGCAGTATGGGCCTGAACACTGAAGCTTTCTTT
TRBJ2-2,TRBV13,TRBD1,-,CASSLGPLGDSLTGELFF,TGTGCCAGCAGCTTAGGACCGCTAGGGGACAGTCTTACCGGGGAGCTGTTTTTT
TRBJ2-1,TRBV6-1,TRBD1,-,CASSSDRGNEQFF,TGTGCCAGCAGTAGTGACAGGGGTAATGAGCAGTTCTTC
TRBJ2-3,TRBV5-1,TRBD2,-,CASSPPGAGGITDTQYF,TGCGCCAGCAGCCCCCCTGGGGCGGGAGGCATTACAGATACGCAGTATTTT
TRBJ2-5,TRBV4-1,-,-,CASSHRGLQETQYF,TGCGCCAGCAGCCACAGGGGTTTGCAAGAGACCCAGTACTTC
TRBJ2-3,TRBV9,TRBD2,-,CASSSSGRAADTQYF,TGTGCCAGCAGCTCTAGCGGGAGGGCCGCAGATACGCAGTATTTT
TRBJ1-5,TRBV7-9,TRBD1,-,CASSIDRGGNQPQHF,TGTGCCAGCAGCATAGACAGGGGCGGCAATCAGCCCCAGCATTTT
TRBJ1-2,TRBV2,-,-,CASSGFTANYGYTF,TGTGCCAGCAGTGGTTTTACAGCTAACTATGGCTACACCTTC
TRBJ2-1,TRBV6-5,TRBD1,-,CASRDRSYNEQFF,TGTGCCAGCCGGGACAGGAGCTACAATGAGCAGTTCTTC
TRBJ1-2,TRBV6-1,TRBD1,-,CASSRETGVYGYTF,TGTGCCAGCTCTAGAGAGACAGGGGTCTATGGCTACACCTTC
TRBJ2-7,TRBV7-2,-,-,CASSRGGESSYEQYF,TGTGCCAGCAGCCGGGGCGGGGAGAGCTCCTACGAGCAGTACTTC
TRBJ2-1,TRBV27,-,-,CASRQFSNEQFF,TGTGCCAGCAGACAATTTTCCAATGAGCAGTTCTTC
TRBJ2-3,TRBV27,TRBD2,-,CASSSGTSYTDTQYF,TGTGCCAGCAGTTCTGGGACTAGCTACACAGATACGCAGTATTTT
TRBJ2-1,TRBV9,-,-,CASSTRVEGSYNEQFF,TGTGCCAGCAGCACGAGGGTGGAGGGGTCCTACAATGAGCAGTTCTTC
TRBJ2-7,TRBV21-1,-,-,CASSSRTGGLEQYF,TGTGCCAGCAGCTCCCGGACAGGGGGGTTAGAGCAGTACTTC